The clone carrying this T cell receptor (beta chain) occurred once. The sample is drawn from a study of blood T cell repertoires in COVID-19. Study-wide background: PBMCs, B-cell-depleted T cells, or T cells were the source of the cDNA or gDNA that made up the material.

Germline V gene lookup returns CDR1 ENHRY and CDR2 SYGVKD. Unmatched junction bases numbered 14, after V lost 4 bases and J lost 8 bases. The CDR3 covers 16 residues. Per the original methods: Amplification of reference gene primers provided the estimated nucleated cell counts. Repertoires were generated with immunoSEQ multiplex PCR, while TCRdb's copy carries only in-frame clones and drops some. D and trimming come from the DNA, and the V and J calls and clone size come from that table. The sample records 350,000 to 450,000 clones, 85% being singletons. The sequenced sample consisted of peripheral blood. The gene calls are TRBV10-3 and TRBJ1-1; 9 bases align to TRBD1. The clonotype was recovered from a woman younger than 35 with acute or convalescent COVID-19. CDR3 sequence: CAISAKYRGREYEAFF. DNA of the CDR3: TGTGCCATCAGTGCGAAGTACAGGGGGCGCGAGTACGAAGCTTTCTTT.